This T cell receptor (beta chain) was sequenced during a study of beta chain features in type 1 diabetes. Findings and limits, study-wide: All four CD4+ subsets from Type 1 diabetes patients carried moderately but significantly shorter TCRB CDR3s. Sampled from patients, naive, central memory and Treg TCRB repertoires appeared more similar than those sampled from healthy donors.

Germline V gene lookup returns CDR1 SGHTA and CDR2 FQGNSA. The length of the CDR3 is 15 residues. V was pared by 2 bases and J by 2 bases, with 11 bases between. The sequenced template was cDNA made from the entire isolated RNA. TCRdb keeps only in-frame clones here, not all; method: immunoSEQ multiplex PCR. The table shows around 130,000 clones, with about 15% occurring only once. A remark on this clone: Its matching antigen is unknown.

The sequence was collected from a man younger than 40 with type 1 diabetes. This sequence joins TRBV7-2 and TRBJ2-3; a weak D match, TRBD2 (6 bases). The material sequenced was central memory CD4+ T cells from blood. Written as DNA, the CDR3 is TGTGCCAGCAGCTTACTTAGCGGAACCACAGATACGCAGTATTTT. Translation gives CASSLLSGTTDTQYF.